The rows below give T cell receptor beta chains drawn from one sample of a study of human T cells and chemical hapten exposure. Using its own MiXCR run on the RACE reads, TCRdb lists one record per CDR3 protein. This repertoire shows over 80,000 distinct CDR3 sequences, about 11% found once; its top ten account for more than 1%. Sequenced here: whole blood, sampled in connection with sensitization to the hapten diphenylcyclopropenone (DPC). These receptors originate from a woman aged 25 to 39 with alopecia areata. Some clones in this sample may be carry-over from other donors' samples. Each CDR3 is given with its conserved first and last residue. The D gene is left open where the match is weak. The size entry is marked missing in some rows and otherwise reads once, few, many or a size class.

clone_size,d_call,v_call,j_call,cdr3_aa,cdr3_nt
.,.,TRBV20-1,TRBJ2-7,CSAAPFSSYEQYF,TGCAGTGCTGCCCCCTTTAGCTCCTACGAGCAGTACTTC
many,.,TRBV7-9,TRBJ1-1,CASSFDSGTEAFF,TGTGCCAGCAGCTTCGACAGCGGAACTGAAGCTTTCTTT
many,TRBD1,TRBV30,TRBJ2-2,CAWSVGTGATGELFF,TGTGCCTGGAGTGTGGGGACAGGGGCAACCGGGGAGCTGTTTTTT
.,.,TRBV28,TRBJ1-2,CASRRKHGYTF,TGTGCCAGCAGGAGAAAGCACGGCTACACCTTC
many,.,TRBV29-1,TRBJ1-2,CSVRTDYGYTF,TGCAGCGTCCGGACAGACTATGGCTACACCTTC
many,.,TRBV20-1,TRBJ2-3,CSAIRILTDTQYF,TGCAGTGCCATCAGAATTCTCACAGATACGCAGTATTTT
.,.,TRBV28,TRBJ2-5,CASTGYRETQYF,TGTGCCAGCACAGGGTACAGAGAGACCCAGTACTTC
many,.,TRBV5-1,TRBJ2-5,CASSLDRQDPQETQYF,TGCGCCAGCAGCTTGGACCGACAGGACCCCCAAGAGACCCAGTACTTC
.,.,TRBV20-1,TRBJ2-7,CSAIRPTGSEQYF,TGCAGTGCTATCCGCCCAACAGGGAGCGAGCAGTACTTC
.,.,TRBV3-1,TRBJ1-1,CASSEMENTEAFF,TGTGCCAGCAGCGAAATGGAGAACACTGAAGCTTTCTTT
many,.,TRBV4-1,TRBJ1-6,CASSNPPFGSPLHF,TGCGCCAGCAGCAACCCCCCTTTCGGCTCACCCCTCCACTTT
many,.,TRBV29-1,TRBJ2-6,CSVDVSGANVLTF,TGCAGCGTTGATGTATCTGGGGCCAACGTCCTGACTTTC
few,.,TRBV7-9,TRBJ2-6,CASSLYQGPGANVLTF,TGTGCCAGCAGCTTATATCAGGGGCCTGGGGCCAACGTCCTGACTTTC
.,TRBD1,TRBV11-2,TRBJ2-3,CASSSRRTGVDTQYF,TGTGCCAGCAGCTCAAGACGGACAGGGGTAGATACGCAGTATTTT
few,.,TRBV4-3,TRBJ2-2,CASSQDPNRATGELFF,TGCGCCAGCAGCCAAGATCCGAACAGAGCCACCGGGGAGCTGTTTTTT
.,.,TRBV10-3,TRBJ1-1,CAISEGQSLRENTEAFF,TGTGCCATCAGTGAGGGGCAGTCACTTCGGGAGAACACTGAAGCTTTCTTT
many,.,TRBV24-1,TRBJ2-2,CATSGTVTANTGELFF,TGTGCCACCAGTGGGACAGTTACCGCGAACACCGGGGAGCTGTTTTTT
.,TRBD1,TRBV27,TRBJ2-4,CASSTGTGILAKNIQYF,TGTGCCAGCAGTACCGGGACAGGGATACTAGCCAAAAACATTCAGTACTTC
few,.,TRBV9,TRBJ1-5,CASSQNSNQPQHF,TGTGCCAGCAGCCAAAATAGCAATCAGCCCCAGCATTTT
many,.,TRBV20-1,TRBJ2-4,CSAREDRAKNIQYF,TGCAGTGCTAGAGAAGACAGGGCCAAAAACATTCAGTACTTC
.,.,TRBV28,TRBJ1-3,CASVNTGSSGNTIYF,TGTGCCAGCGTAAATACAGGGTCCTCTGGAAACACCATATATTTT
.,.,TRBV29-1,TRBJ1-5,CSVTESSNQPQHF,TGCAGCGTAACCGAGTCTAGCAATCAGCCCCAGCATTTT
many,TRBD1,TRBV4-2,TRBJ2-1,CASSQQTGSSYNEQFF,TGTGCCAGCAGCCAGCAGACAGGGAGCTCCTACAATGAGCAGTTCTTC
.,.,TRBV10-1,TRBJ2-6,CASIPRKAGDGANVLTF,TGCGCCAGCATCCCCCGCAAGGCAGGGGATGGGGCCAACGTCCTGACTTTC
many,TRBD1,TRBV6-2/TRBV6-3,TRBJ1-1,CASSSRDRLNWRAFF,TGTGCCAGCAGTTCCCGGGACAGGCTTAATTGGCGTGCTTTCTTT
few,TRBD1,TRBV11-2,TRBJ2-7,CASSSDRGHEQYF,TGTGCCAGCAGCTCCGACAGGGGCCACGAGCAGTACTTC
.,TRBD1,TRBV3-1,TRBJ2-5,CASSSTGGPETQYF,TGTGCCAGCAGCAGCACAGGGGGCCCAGAGACCCAGTACTTC
few,TRBD1,TRBV10-2,TRBJ1-1,CASRTGLNTEAFF,TGCGCCAGCCGGACAGGGCTCAACACTGAAGCTTTCTTT
.,.,TRBV7-9,TRBJ2-7,CASSLVSGSYEQYF,TGTGCCAGCAGCTTAGTCTCGGGTAGCTACGAGCAGTACTTC
few,TRBD1,TRBV28,TRBJ2-5,CASSPSGTVYQETQYF,TGTGCCAGCAGTCCGTCCGGGACAGTGTACCAAGAGACCCAGTACTTC
few,TRBD1,TRBV19,TRBJ2-2,CASHAQGAGELFF,TGTGCCAGTCATGCCCAGGGGGCCGGGGAGCTGTTTTTT
many,.,TRBV11-2,TRBJ1-1,CASSLAEGTEAFF,TGTGCCAGCAGCTTGGCGGAGGGCACTGAAGCTTTCTTT
.,.,TRBV5-5,TRBJ1-1,CASSLDVGLNTEAFF,TGTGCCAGCAGCTTGGATGTGGGGTTGAACACTGAAGCTTTCTTT
many,.,TRBV2,TRBJ1-4,CASSDEGRGKLFF,TGTGCCAGCAGTGATGAGGGGCGCGGAAAACTGTTTTTT
few,TRBD2,TRBV6-5,TRBJ2-1,CASTHTRTSGYNEQFF,TGTGCCAGCACTCATACGCGGACTAGCGGTTACAATGAGCAGTTCTTC